This TCR beta chain stems from a study of vaccination and CD4 T cells after COVID-19. The overall study: Post-vaccination specimens were collected at a median of around 72 days following dose two (range 14 to 241). Overlapping spike peptides of SARS-CoV-2, HCoV-NL63, HCoV-OC43 and HCoV-229E stimulated the cells.

Treatment indicated: approximately nine-day PBMC culture with coronavirus spike peptide pools or control peptides (ViraFEST assay). The ViraFEST method relied on peptide pools to expand antigen-specific T cells, followed by TCR sequencing. This clonotype was recorded a few times. Antigen specificity is unknown. The Oncomine TCR Beta short-read assay sequenced DNA from cultured CD4+ T cells. TCRdb used MiXCR to reprocess the PCR reads, holding one entry per CDR3 protein. Among over 10,000 distinct CDR3 sequences listed, about 56% were seen once. The TCR was taken from a human donor who had recovered from COVID-19. Sequenced material: CD4+ T cells from blood, cultured in vitro.

DNA for the CDR3: TGTGCCAGCAGTCGGGGTAGCAATTCACCCCTCCACTTT. As protein: CASSRGSNSPLHF. The chain is built from TRBV2 and TRBJ1-6; D is unresolved. The V gene's germline CDR1 is SNHLY and CDR2 FYNNEI. CDR3 length equals 13 residues. The V gene lost 5 bases and the J gene lost 7 bases, with 9 bases spanning the gap. Full variable domain (rest looked up from reference TRBV2 and TRBJ1-6): EPEVTQTPSHQVTQMGQEVILRCVPISNHLYFYWYRQILGQKVEFLVSFYNNEISEKSEIFDDQFSVERPDGSNFTLKIRSTKLEDSAMYFCASSRGSNSPLHFGNGTRLTVT.